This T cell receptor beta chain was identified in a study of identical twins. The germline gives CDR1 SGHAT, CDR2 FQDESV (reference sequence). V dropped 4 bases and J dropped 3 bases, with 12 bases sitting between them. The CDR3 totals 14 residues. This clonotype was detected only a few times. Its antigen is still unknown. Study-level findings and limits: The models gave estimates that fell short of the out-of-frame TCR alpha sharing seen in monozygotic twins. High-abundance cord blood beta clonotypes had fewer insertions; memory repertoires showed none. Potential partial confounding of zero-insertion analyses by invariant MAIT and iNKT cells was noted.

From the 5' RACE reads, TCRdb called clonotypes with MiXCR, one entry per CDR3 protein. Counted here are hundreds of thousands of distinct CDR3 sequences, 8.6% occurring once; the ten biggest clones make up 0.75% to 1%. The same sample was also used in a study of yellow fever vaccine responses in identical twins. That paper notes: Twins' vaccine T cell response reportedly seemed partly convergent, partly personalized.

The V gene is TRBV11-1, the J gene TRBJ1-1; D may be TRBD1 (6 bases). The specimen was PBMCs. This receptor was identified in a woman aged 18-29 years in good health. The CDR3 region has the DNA TGTGCCAGCAGCTACGACGCAGGGGACACTGAAGCTTTCTTT. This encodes CASSYDAGDTEAFF.